This T cell receptor (beta chain) stems from a study of T cells in Graves' hyperthyroidism and ophthalmopathy. Of note for this clonotype: Its antigen remains unidentified. This could be a read error, since a much larger clone is one nucleotide away.

Overall study results and limits: A model of 13 V-J pairs discriminated ophthalmopathy from stable hyperthyroidism.

TCR beta CDR3 regions were amplified from RNA transcripts. TCR CDR3 underwent first-round RT-PCR with the HTBI primer set. MiXCR, applied by TCRdb to the multiplex PCR reads, yields one record per CDR3 protein. The sample shows hundreds of thousands of distinct CDR3 sequences, more than 12% of them seen only once. The CDR3 runs 15 residues. The V segment lost 0 bases and the J segment 7 bases; nucleotides outside the gene matches: 6. In germline, CDR1 is SGHRS, CDR2 YFSETQ. Criteria for exclusion of patients were uncontrolled infection, other autoimmune disease, pregnancy or lactation. More than 8 ml fresh peripheral blood yielded the PBMCs.

This clonotype originated in a woman between 45 and 65 years old with Graves' ophthalmopathy. This chain links TRBV5-1 with TRBJ2-1; 8 nucleotides line up with TRBD2. Sequencing used blood. The CDR3 DNA reads TGCGCCAGCAGCTTGGGGACTAGCCTGGGAAATGAGCAGTTCTTC. Translating it yields CASSLGTSLGNEQFF.